The present TCR beta chain was sequenced within a study of response to subunit inactivated influenza vaccine. Study conclusions and caveats: Authors suggested seasonal influenza vaccinations each recruit few new T cells.

TCRdb reprocessed the RT-PCR reads via MiXCR and lists one record per CDR3 protein. Among hundreds of thousands of distinct CDR3 sequences, approximately 15% were seen once, and the ten largest hold 6% to 8%. Per the germline V gene, CDR1 is SQVTM and CDR2 is ANQGSEA. The CDR3 is 12 residues long. Trimming took off 2 bases at V and 6 bases at J, with 8 bases between the two ends. For this clonotype: Its specificity is not known.

Sample: PBMCs from blood, taken about 14 days before vaccination. The TCR originated in a man aged 45-65 years who received an inactivated influenza vaccine. The V gene is TRBV29-1, the J gene TRBJ2-1; D uncertain. The CDR3 bases are TGCAGCGTTGAATTGTGGGCCAATGAGCAGTTCTTC. Translation gives CSVELWANEQFF.